The sequence of this T cell receptor (beta chain) was determined in a study of cytomegalovirus exposure and HLA in healthy donors. Study summary: From some 190 million T cells, an earlier analysis saw roughly 120 million unique TCR beta sequences.

This clone appeared a few times. The target antigen is unknown. Notes on the study in general: A classifier reportedly called cytomegalovirus status with high sensitivity and specificity.

PCR used 60 Vbeta primers and 13 Jbeta primers. TCRdb's table, derived via immunoSEQ multiplex PCR, lists solely in-frame clones and lacks some. Altogether fewer than 250,000 clones are present, approximately 87% being singletons, with the ten largest covering roughly 1.3%. The sequence was obtained from a human donor in good health. The sequenced material came from PBMCs.

The CDR3 DNA follows: TGCGCCAGCAGCCAGCGGACAGGGGCCCACGAGCAGTACTTC. Translating gives CASSQRTGAHEQYF. The V and J genes are TRBV5-1 and TRBJ2-7, with 9 positions matching TRBD1. This CDR3 has 14 residues. Trimming took 4 bases from V and 5 from J; bases not matched to a gene: 7. Germline V CDR1 and CDR2: SGHRS, YFSETQ. Filled out from reference TRBV5-1 and TRBJ2-7, the complete variable domain reads KAGVTQTPRYLIKTRGQQVTLSCSPISGHRSVSWYQQTPGQGLQFLFEYFSETQRNKGNFPGRFSGRQFSNSRSEMNVSTLELGDSALYLCASSQRTGAHEQYFGPGTRLTVT.